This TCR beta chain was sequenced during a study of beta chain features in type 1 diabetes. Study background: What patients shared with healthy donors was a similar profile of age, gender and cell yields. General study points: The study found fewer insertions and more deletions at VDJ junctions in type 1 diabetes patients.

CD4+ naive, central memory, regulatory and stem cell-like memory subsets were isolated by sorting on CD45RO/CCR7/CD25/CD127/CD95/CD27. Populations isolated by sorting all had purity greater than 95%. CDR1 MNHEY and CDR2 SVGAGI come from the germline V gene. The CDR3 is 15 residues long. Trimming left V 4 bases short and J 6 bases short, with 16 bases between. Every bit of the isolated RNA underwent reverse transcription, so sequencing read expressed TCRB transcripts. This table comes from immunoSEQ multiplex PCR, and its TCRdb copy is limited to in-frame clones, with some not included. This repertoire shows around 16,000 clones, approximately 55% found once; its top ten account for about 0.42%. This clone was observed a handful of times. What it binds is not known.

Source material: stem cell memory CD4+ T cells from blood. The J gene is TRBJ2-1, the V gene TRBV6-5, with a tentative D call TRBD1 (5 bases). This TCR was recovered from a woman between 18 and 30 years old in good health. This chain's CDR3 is CASSFHYLDSNEQFF. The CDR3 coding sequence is TGTGCCAGCAGTTTCCATTACTTAGACAGCAATGAGCAGTTCTTC.